The 5 T cell receptor beta chains listed next were all sequenced from one sample in a study of immune evolution from preneoplasia to lung adenocarcinoma. Using immunoSEQ multiplex PCR, the repertoire was profiled, and TCRdb retains in-frame clones only, with some absent. Of about 4,600 clones detected, 80% to 85% appear once; the ten largest clones hold roughly 15%. The sequencing sample was made of FFPE normal lung tissue adjacent to the tumor. These receptors originate from a person aged 50-70 years with lung adenocarcinoma.

V usage is TRBV10-3 and J usage is TRBJ2-3; D is perhaps TRBD2 (6 bases). Germline assignment: CDR1 ENHRY and CDR2 SYGVKD. The CDR3 runs 13 residues. Trimming took off 6 bases at V and 0 bases at J, with 7 bases between the two ends. Here the CDR3 reads CAISGTSTDTQYF. DNA for the CDR3: TGTGCCATCAGCGGGACTAGCACAGATACGCAGTATTTT.

CDR3 in DNA: TGTGCCACCAGCAGAGAAGTTCCGCCGGACACCGGGGAGCTGTTTTTT. This gives the protein CATSREVPPDTGELFF. The chain combines TRBV15 with TRBJ2-2; D unclear. The V and J ends lost 0 bases and 3 bases respectively, with 11 bases between them. The CDR3 loop spans 16 amino acids. CDR1 is LNHNV, CDR2 YYDKDF, per germline (reference sequence).

The chain recombines TRBV9 with TRBJ1-2; D remains unclear. CDR3 length: 12 amino acids. Germline CDR1 reads SGDLS; CDR2 reads YYNGEE. V was pared by 4 bases and J by 5 bases, with 9 bases between. The CDR3 sequence: CASSSGPYGYTF. CDR3 nucleotides: TGTGCCAGCAGCTCCGGGCCTTATGGCTACACCTTC.

The rearrangement uses TRBV9 and TRBJ1-4, with a possible D match to TRBD1 (5 bases). V was clipped by 0 bases and J by 1 base, with 13 bases between them. This CDR3 has 17 amino acids. Germline assignment: CDR1 SGDLS and CDR2 YYNGEE. CDR3 nucleotides: TGTGCCAGCAGCGTAGGGTCAGGGATGGGAACTAATGAAAAACTGTTTTTT. It is translated as CASSVGSGMGTNEKLFF.

The chain has TRBV2 and TRBJ1-5; D perhaps matches TRBD1 (5 bases). Trimming left V 0 bases short and J 9 bases short, with 9 bases between. The CDR3 runs 13 residues. Germline values: CDR1 SNHLY, CDR2 FYNNEI. CDR3 coding DNA: TGTGCCAGCAGTGAAGCAAGGGGATTGCCCCAGCATTTT. Translation gives CASSEARGLPQHF.